Listed below are T cell receptor beta chains from one sample, sequenced in a study of blood T cell repertoires in COVID-19. The repertoire was sequenced with immunoSEQ multiplex PCR; TCRdb's copy has only in-frame clones and lacks some. The table records 300,000 to 450,000 clones, roughly 86% of them present only once. Source material: peripheral blood. These receptor sequences come from a woman aged 60-75 years with COVID-19, enrolled during active disease. Both conserved end residues are part of each CDR3. The D gene is left open where the match is weak. Not all rows give a size; the values are once, few, many and, for expanded clones, a class.

clone_size j_call v_call d_call cdr3_aa cdr3_nt
many TRBJ1-5 TRBV18 . CASSPSVYGGSNQPQHF TGTGCCAGCTCACCATCGGTTTACGGGGGGAGCAATCAGCCCCAGCATTTT
. TRBJ1-5 TRBV10-3 . CAISDRGRGNQPQHF TGTGCCATCAGTGATCGGGGTAGGGGCAATCAGCCCCAGCATTTT
once TRBJ2-1 TRBV9 TRBD2 CASSVDRTSGFNEQFF TGTGCCAGCAGCGTAGATAGGACTAGCGGGTTTAATGAGCAGTTCTTC
. TRBJ1-2 TRBV3-1/TRBV3-2 TRBD1 CASSQGRGPEGYTF TGTGCCAGCAGCCAAGGGAGGGGGCCCGAGGGCTACACCTTC
. TRBJ1-5 TRBV4-1 . CASSQDIEEAYVQPQHF TGCGCCAGCAGCCAAGATATAGAAGAGGCCTATGTCCAGCCCCAGCATTTT
. TRBJ1-3 TRBV10-3 TRBD1 CAISEGTGAGNTIYF TGTGCCATCAGTGAAGGGACAGGGGCCGGAAACACCATATATTTT
. TRBJ2-5 TRBV28 . CASSSATAGAGETQYF TGTGCCAGCAGTTCCGCGACAGCGGGCGCTGGTGAGACCCAGTACTTC
once TRBJ2-3 TRBV2 TRBD2 CAIWGTSGGSNTDTQYF TGTGCCATCTGGGGGACTAGCGGGGGGTCAAACACAGATACGCAGTATTTT
. TRBJ1-1 TRBV6-5 TRBD1 CASIQGARPEAFF TGTGCCAGCATCCAGGGGGCGAGGCCTGAAGCTTTCTTT
. TRBJ1-6 TRBV30 . CAWSVWTQNLINSPLHF TGTGCCTGGAGTGTTTGGACACAAAATTTAATTAATTCACCCCTCCACTTT
. TRBJ1-2 TRBV10-3 . CAIGEEEDYGYTF TGTGCCATCGGGGAGGAAGAGGACTATGGCTACACCTTC
. TRBJ2-5 TRBV7-9 TRBD1 CASSHGRDRVGETQYF TGTGCCAGCAGCCATGGAAGGGACAGGGTTGGAGAGACCCAGTACTTC
. TRBJ2-5 TRBV2 TRBD2 CASSGSGGAGKTQYF TGTGCCAGCAGCGGCAGCGGGGGGGCCGGAAAGACCCAGTACTTC
. TRBJ1-3 TRBV3-1/TRBV3-2 . CASSPGSLGGNTIYF TGTGCCAGCAGCCCGGGATCTCTAGGGGGAAACACCATATATTTT
. TRBJ2-7 TRBV19 . CASSPQGGEQYF TGTGCCAGTAGCCCCCAGGGAGGCGAGCAGTACTTC
. TRBJ2-7 TRBV27 TRBD2 CASTRTSGGIYEQYF TGTGCCAGCACTAGGACTAGCGGGGGGATCTACGAGCAGTACTTC
. TRBJ1-2 TRBV12-3/TRBV12-4 . CATARRNGYTF TGTGCCACCGCCCGGCGGAATGGCTACACCTTC
. TRBJ2-7 TRBV4-2 . CASSQDRGPYEQYF TGTGCCAGCAGCCAAGATAGGGGTCCCTACGAGCAGTACTTC
. TRBJ2-5 TRBV6-5 . CASSYSGAWGTQYF TGTGCCAGCAGTTACTCGGGGGCGTGGGGGACCCAGTACTTC
. TRBJ1-2 TRBV10-2 . CASSELLDSRGYTF TGCGCCAGCAGTGAGCTACTGGACAGCCGTGGCTACACCTTC
. TRBJ1-2 TRBV24-1 TRBD1 CATLTGGHGYTF TGTGCCACCCTGACAGGGGGCCATGGCTACACCTTC
. TRBJ1-2 TRBV7-2 . CASSLGWAYGYTF TGTGCCAGCAGCTTAGGTTGGGCTTATGGCTACACCTTC
. TRBJ1-5 TRBV13 TRBD1 CASSSSQGDQPQHF TGTGCCAGCAGTTCCAGCCAGGGGGATCAGCCCCAGCATTTT
. TRBJ1-5 TRBV6-6 . CASSYSIPAGNQPQHF TGTGCCAGCAGTTACTCGATACCAGCGGGGAATCAGCCCCAGCATTTT
. TRBJ2-5 TRBV5-1 . CASSLDELRETQYF TGCGCCAGCAGCTTGGATGAGCTACGGGAGACCCAGTACTTC
. TRBJ1-2 TRBV29-1 . CSVSGEYDGYTF TGCAGCGTCTCAGGGGAGTACGATGGCTACACCTTC
. TRBJ2-3 TRBV7-3 . CASSSTDTQYF TGTGCCAGCAGCTCAACAGATACGCAGTATTTT
. TRBJ2-7 TRBV12-1 . CASSHCRDSSYEQYF TGTGCCAGCAGCCATTGCCGGGACTCCTCCTACGAGCAGTACTTC
. TRBJ1-5 TRBV19 . CASRASNQPQHF TGTGCCAGTAGGGCTAGCAATCAGCCCCAGCATTTT
. TRBJ2-7 TRBV5-4 TRBD1 CASSLGRTGSYEQYF TGTGCCAGCAGCTTGGGCAGGACAGGATCCTACGAGCAGTACTTC
. TRBJ1-5 TRBV7-9 TRBD1 CASSQGAGQPQHF TGTGCCAGCAGCCAGGGGGCGGGTCAGCCCCAGCATTTT
. TRBJ1-6 TRBV5-1 . CASSLVIGGSSPLHF TGCGCCAGCAGCTTGGTAATTGGCGGCAGTTCACCCCTCCACTTT
. TRBJ1-1 TRBV6-5 . CASSSYRLNTEAFF TGTGCCAGCAGTTCCTACAGGCTAAACACTGAAGCTTTCTTT
. TRBJ1-1 TRBV7-7 . CASSWWTESDTEAFF TGTGCCAGCAGCTGGTGGACAGAGTCGGACACTGAAGCTTTCTTT
. TRBJ1-4 TRBV11-2 . CASSLVVQGRDEKLFF TGTGCCAGCAGCTTAGTAGTACAGGGAAGAGATGAAAAACTGTTTTTT
once TRBJ1-2 TRBV19 . CASKGGIGYTF TGTGCCAGTAAGGGAGGGATCGGCTACACCTTC
once TRBJ2-7 TRBV7-9 . CASSSPLGGTYEQYF TGTGCCAGCAGCTCCCCTTTGGGGGGTACCTACGAGCAGTACTTC
. TRBJ2-5 TRBV20-1 . CSASLQQETQYF TGCAGTGCTAGTCTCCAGCAAGAGACCCAGTACTTC
. TRBJ2-1 TRBV2 . CASSSQGPSYNEQFF TGTGCCAGCAGCTCGCAGGGGCCATCCTACAATGAGCAGTTCTTC
. TRBJ2-7 TRBV5-1 . CASSLVPGSYEQYF TGCGCCAGCAGCTTGGTGCCGGGCTCCTACGAGCAGTACTTC
. TRBJ1-1 TRBV18 . CASSPPRGENTEAFF TGTGCCAGCTCACCACCCCGTGGAGAGAACACTGAAGCTTTCTTT